These 5 T cell receptor beta chains originate from one sample sequenced in a study of blood T cell repertoires in COVID-19. The method was immunoSEQ multiplex PCR; TCRdb's version includes in-frame clones alone and lacks a portion of them. The sample lists about 220,000 clones; approximately 80% were seen once. The sequencing input was peripheral blood. The origin of the receptors is a man aged 25 to 40 with active or convalescent COVID-19.

In nucleotides, the CDR3 is TGCGCCAGCAGCCAAACAGGGGTCGATCCCTCACCCCTCCACTTT. It translates to CASSQTGVDPSPLHF. J is TRBJ1-6 and V is TRBV4-3, with 7 nucleotides matching TRBD1. The V segment lost 2 bases and the J segment 10 bases; nucleotides outside the gene matches: 8. The germline V gene has CDR1 LGHNA and CDR2 YSLEER. CDR3 length equals 15 residues.

J is TRBJ2-3 and V is TRBV28, with 7 bases that match TRBD2. CDR3 length: 14 amino acids. The V gene end was trimmed by 8 bases and the J gene end by 7 bases; junction bases not matched to a gene: 12. CDR1 is MDHEN, CDR2 SYDVKM, per germline. The CDR3 spells CASHHRPSGNTQYF. CDR3 sequence (DNA): TGTGCCAGCCATCATCGGCCTAGCGGTAATACGCAGTATTTT.

The chain uses TRBV6-2 or TRBV6-3 and TRBJ2-6; no reliable D call. This CDR3 is 18 amino acids long. CDR1 is MNHEY, CDR2 SVGEGT, per germline. V was cut by 2 bases and J by 1 base, with 15 bases left in between. CDR3 in DNA: TGTGCCAGCAGTTACCCTACTTCGGGTAGATCTGGGGCCAACGTCCTGACTTTC. Its translation is CASSYPTSGRSGANVLTF.

The V and J genes are TRBV3-1 (or the pseudogene TRBV3-2) and TRBJ2-7; 9 bases line up with TRBD2. Germline CDR1 reads LGHDT; CDR2 reads YNNKEL (reference sequence). The CDR3 runs 15 residues. V dropped 4 bases and J dropped 3; count of bases not matched to a gene: 7. The CDR3, as DNA: TGTGCCAGCAGCCCTCAGGGCGGGGGGGGCTACGAGCAGTACTTC. This sequence encodes CASSPQGGGGYEQYF.

This clone occurred once. This chain links TRBV3-1 (or the pseudogene TRBV3-2) with TRBJ1-1; D gene uncertain. In germline, CDR1 is LGHDT, CDR2 YNNKEL (reference sequence). V was pared by 11 bases and J by 8 bases, with 15 bases between. There are 11 residues in the CDR3. Here the CDR3 reads CAARGGVEAFF. The CDR3 DNA follows: TGTGCCGCCCGGGGAGGCGTCGAAGCTTTCTTT.